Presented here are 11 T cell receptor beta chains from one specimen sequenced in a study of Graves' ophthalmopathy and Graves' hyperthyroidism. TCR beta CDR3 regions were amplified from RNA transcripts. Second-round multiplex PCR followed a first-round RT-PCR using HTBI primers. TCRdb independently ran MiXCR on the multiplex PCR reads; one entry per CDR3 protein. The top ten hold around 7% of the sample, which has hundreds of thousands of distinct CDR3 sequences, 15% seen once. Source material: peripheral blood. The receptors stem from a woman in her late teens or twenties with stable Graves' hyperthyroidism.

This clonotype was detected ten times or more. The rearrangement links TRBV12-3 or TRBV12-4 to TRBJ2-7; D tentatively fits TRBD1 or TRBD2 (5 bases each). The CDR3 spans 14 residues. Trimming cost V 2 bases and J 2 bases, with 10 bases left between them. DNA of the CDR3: TGTGCCAGCAGTTTACATGAGGGGACCTACGAGCAGTACTTC. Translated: CASSLHEGTYEQYF.

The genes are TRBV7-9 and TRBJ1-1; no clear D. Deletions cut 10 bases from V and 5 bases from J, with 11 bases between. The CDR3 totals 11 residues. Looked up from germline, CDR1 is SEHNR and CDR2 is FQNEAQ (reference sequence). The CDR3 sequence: CATGPGTEAFF. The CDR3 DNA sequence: TGTGCCACAGGACCGGGGACTGAAGCTTTCTTT. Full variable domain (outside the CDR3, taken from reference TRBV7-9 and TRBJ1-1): DTGVSQNPRHKITKRGQNVTFRCDPISEHNRLYWYRQTLGQGPEFLTYFQNEAQLEKSRLLSDRFSAERPKGSFSTLEIQRTEQGDSAMYLCATGPGTEAFFGQGTRLTVV.

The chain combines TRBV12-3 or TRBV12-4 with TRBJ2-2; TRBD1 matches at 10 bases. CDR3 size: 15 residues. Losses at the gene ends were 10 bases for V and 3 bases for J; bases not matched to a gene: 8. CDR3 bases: TGTGCCATCGGGACAGGGGCTAAGGACACCGGGGAGCTGTTTTTT. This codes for CAIGTGAKDTGELFF.

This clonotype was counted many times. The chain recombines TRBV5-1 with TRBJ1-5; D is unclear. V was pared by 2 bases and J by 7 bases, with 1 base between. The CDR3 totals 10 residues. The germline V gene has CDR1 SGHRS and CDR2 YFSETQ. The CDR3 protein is CASSLQPQHF. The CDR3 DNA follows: TGCGCCAGCAGCTTACAGCCCCAGCATTTT.

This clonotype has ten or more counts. The CDR3 spells CASSYSTSRKGAGNTEAFF. The DNA of the CDR3 is TGTGCCAGCAGTTACTCAACTTCAAGAAAGGGGGCCGGGAACACTGAAGCTTTCTTT. The rearrangement joins TRBV6-6 to TRBJ1-1, with TRBD1 identical over 7 bases. Germline V lookup: CDR1 MNHNY, CDR2 SVGAGI (reference sequence). V trimming: 0 bases; J trimming: 1 base; junction bases outside the gene matches: 14. The CDR3 has 19 residues.

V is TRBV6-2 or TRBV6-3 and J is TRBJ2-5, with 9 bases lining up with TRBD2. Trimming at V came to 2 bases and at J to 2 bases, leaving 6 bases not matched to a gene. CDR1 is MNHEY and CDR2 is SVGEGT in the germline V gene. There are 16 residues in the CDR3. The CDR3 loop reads CASSYGAGGLQETQYF. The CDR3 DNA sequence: TGTGCCAGCAGTTACGGTGCGGGGGGGCTACAAGAGACCCAGTACTTC.

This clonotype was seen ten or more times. DNA for the CDR3: TGTGCCAGCAGCAATGCAGGGGGCGACTACTATGGCTACACCTTC. Its translation: CASSNAGGDYYGYTF. V usage is TRBV12-3 or TRBV12-4 and J usage is TRBJ1-2; 8 bases agree with TRBD1. Unmatched junction bases numbered 9, after V lost 6 bases and J lost 3 bases. The CDR3 sequence is 15 residues long.

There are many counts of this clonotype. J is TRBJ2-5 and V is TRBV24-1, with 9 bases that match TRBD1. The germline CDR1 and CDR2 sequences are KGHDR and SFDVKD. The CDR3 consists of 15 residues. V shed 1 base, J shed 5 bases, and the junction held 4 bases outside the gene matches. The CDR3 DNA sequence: TGTGCCACCAGTGATTTCGGACAGGGGAGGGAGACCCAGTACTTC. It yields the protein CATSDFGQGRETQYF.

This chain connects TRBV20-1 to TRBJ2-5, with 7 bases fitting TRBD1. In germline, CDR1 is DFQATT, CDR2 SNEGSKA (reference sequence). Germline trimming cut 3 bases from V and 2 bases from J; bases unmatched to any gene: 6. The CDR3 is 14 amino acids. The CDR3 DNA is TGCAGTGCTAGTGGGACAGAAACACAAGAGACCCAGTACTTC. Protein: CSASGTETQETQYF.

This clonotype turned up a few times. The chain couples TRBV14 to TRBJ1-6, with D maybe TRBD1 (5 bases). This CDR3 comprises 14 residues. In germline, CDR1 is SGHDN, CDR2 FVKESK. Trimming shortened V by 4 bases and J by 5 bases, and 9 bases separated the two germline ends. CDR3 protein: CASSRRGDNSPLHF. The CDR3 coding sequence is TGTGCCAGCAGCCGTAGAGGGGATAATTCACCCCTCCACTTT. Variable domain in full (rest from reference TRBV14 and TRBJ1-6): EAGVTQFPSHSVIEKGQTVTLRCDPISGHDNLYWYRRVMGKEIKFLLHFVKESKQDESGMPNNRFLAERTGGTYSTLKVQPAELEDSGVYFCASSRRGDNSPLHFGNGTRLTVT.

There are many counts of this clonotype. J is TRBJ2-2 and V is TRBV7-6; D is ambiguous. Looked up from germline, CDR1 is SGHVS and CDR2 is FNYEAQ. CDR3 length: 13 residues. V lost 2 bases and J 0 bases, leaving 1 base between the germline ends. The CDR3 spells CASSLSNTGELFF. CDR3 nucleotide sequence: TGTGCCAGCAGCTTATCGAACACCGGGGAGCTGTTTTTT.